The 14 T cell receptor beta chains below all came from one sample that was sequenced in a study of response to subunit inactivated influenza vaccine. One entry per CDR3 protein, called by TCRdb with MiXCR from the RT-PCR reads. The table has about 540,000 distinct CDR3 sequences, 20% to 25% seen once. The same sample was also studied in work on T cells expressing NK-cell markers. As that study records: TCR beta cDNA was generated via 5'RACE template switching incorporating UMIs.

The material sequenced was CD4+ T cells sorted from PBMCs, taken approximately 13 days after vaccination. The origin of the receptors is a man in his fifties who received an inactivated influenza vaccine.

A few counts support this clonotype. The V call is TRBV12-3 or TRBV12-4, the J call TRBJ1-2, with 12 bases aligning to TRBD1. The junction had 1 base not matched to a gene; V was cut back by 6 bases and J by 8 bases. This CDR3 is 12 amino acids long. CDR3: CASRGTGGGYTF. The CDR3 DNA is TGTGCCAGCAGAGGGACAGGGGGCGGCTACACCTTC.

The V gene is TRBV3-1, the J gene TRBJ2-1; TRBD1 matches at 9 bases. Germline loops: CDR1 LGHDT, CDR2 YNNKEL (reference sequence). The trim removed 2 bases at V and 7 bases at J, leaving 15 bases unmatched. The CDR3 is 18 residues long. The CDR3 loop reads CASSQQPGGGQGWNEQFF. The CDR3 DNA follows: TGTGCCAGCAGCCAACAGCCTGGGGGGGGACAGGGTTGGAATGAGCAGTTCTTC.

This chain connects TRBV11-2 to TRBJ1-1; possible D gene TRBD1, 5 bases. The CDR3 consists of 15 residues. The germline gives CDR1 SGHAT, CDR2 FQNNGV. V was cut by 0 bases and J by 4 bases, with 12 bases left in between. The CDR3 DNA sequence: TGTGCCAGCAGCTTAGATAGTGGGGGGACCACTGAAGCTTTCTTT. Protein: CASSLDSGGTTEAFF.

The genes are TRBV18 and TRBJ2-1; 13 positions match TRBD2. The CDR3 is made up of 17 amino acids. CDR1 is KGHSH, CDR2 LQKENI, per germline. After removal of 2 bases from V and 4 bases from J, the junction contained 5 bases not matched to a gene. This CDR3 reads CASSPRLAGGSYNEQFF. CDR3 sequence (DNA): TGTGCCAGCTCACCAAGACTAGCGGGGGGTAGTTACAATGAGCAGTTCTTC.

The J gene is TRBJ2-7, the V gene TRBV15; D is unresolved. CDR1 LNHNV and CDR2 YYDKDF come from the germline V gene (reference sequence). The length of the CDR3 is 15 residues. Trimming shortened V by 1 base and J by 1 base, and 11 bases separated the two germline ends. The chain's CDR3 is CATSRVGVSSYEQYF. The CDR3 DNA reads TGTGCCACCAGCAGAGTAGGAGTTTCTTCCTACGAGCAGTACTTC.

This clonotype was counted between two and nine times. This chain joins TRBV24-1 and TRBJ2-1; the D call may be TRBD1 or TRBD2 (5 bases each). CDR3 length: 13 amino acids. The germline V gene has CDR1 KGHDR and CDR2 SFDVKD. Trimming stripped 9 bases from V and 3 bases from J, with 11 bases between. CDR3 protein: CATSGRIYNEQFF. CDR3 nucleotides: TGTGCCACCTCGGGACGCATCTACAATGAGCAGTTCTTC.

Many counts were recorded for this clonotype. The CDR3 region has the DNA TGCAGTACCCGGGCCCCCCTGCTTGGGACCCAGTACTTC. Amino acid sequence: CSTRAPLLGTQYF. The chain has TRBV20-1 and TRBJ2-5; D call uncertain. Germline V gene sequence: CDR1 DFQATT, CDR2 SNEGSKA (reference sequence). V dropped 8 bases and J dropped 7 bases, with 20 bases sitting between them. This CDR3 has 13 amino acids.

This chain uses TRBV4-2 with TRBJ2-5; 12 positions match TRBD1. Germline V gene data show CDR1 as LGHNA and CDR2 as YNFKEQ. The CDR3 is made up of 18 amino acids. V lost 0 bases to trimming and J lost 0 bases; unmatched junction nucleotides: 5. CDR3 residues: CASSQDRDRGPYQETQYF. CDR3 nucleotide sequence: TGTGCCAGCAGCCAAGACCGGGACAGGGGGCCCTACCAAGAGACCCAGTACTTC.

This clonotype was detected a few times. The chain employs TRBV4-3 and TRBJ2-2; 8 bases align to TRBD2. With 5 bases clipped from V and 0 bases from J, the junction kept 8 bases outside the gene matches. CDR1 and CDR2 (germline): LGHNA, YSLEER. The CDR3 extends over 17 amino acids. CDR3: CASSSPGSGANTGELFF. The CDR3 DNA reads as TGCGCCAGCAGCAGCCCAGGTAGCGGGGCGAACACCGGGGAGCTGTTTTTT.

This clonotype was recorded a few times. The CDR3 spells CASSRGLADKNEQFF. The DNA of the CDR3 is TGCGCCAGCAGCCGGGGACTAGCGGATAAGAATGAGCAGTTCTTC. The rearrangement joins TRBV4-3 to TRBJ2-1; the match to TRBD2 covers 11 bases. J gave up 7 bases and V 4 bases, and 6 bases lay outside the gene matches. Germline lookup yields CDR1 LGHNA and CDR2 YSLEER. The CDR3 sequence is 15 residues long.

This clonotype was counted ten times or more. The genes are TRBV4-3 and TRBJ2-2; D remains unclear. The V gene's germline CDR1 is LGHNA and CDR2 YSLEER. This CDR3 spans 14 amino acids. Trimming cost V 3 bases and J 5 bases, with 10 bases left between them. This chain's CDR3 is CASSQATWTGELFF. CDR3 nucleotide sequence: TGCGCCAGCAGCCAGGCAACTTGGACCGGGGAGCTGTTTTTT.

This clonotype appeared a few times. The V call is TRBV29-1, the J call TRBJ2-7; 11 bases line up with TRBD2. Germline V lookup: CDR1 SQVTM, CDR2 ANQGSEA. Germline trimming cut 7 bases from V and 6 bases from J; bases unmatched to any gene: 5. This CDR3 contains 12 residues. The CDR3 bases are TGCAGCGCGGCCCTAGCGGGAGGCGAGCAGTACTTC. Amino acids: CSAALAGGEQYF.

This chain joins TRBV25-1 and TRBJ2-1, with D tentatively TRBD2 (6 bases). Germline V CDR1 and CDR2: MGHDK, SYGVNS. This CDR3 comprises 15 residues. V lost 8 bases to trimming and J lost 5 bases, with 19 bases between them. CDR3 sequence: CASSKSGSIHNEQFF. The CDR3 DNA reads TGTGCCAGCTCAAAGTCCGGGAGTATCCACAATGAGCAGTTCTTC.

This clonotype has just a few counts. The genes are TRBV2 and TRBJ2-7; 7 bases align to TRBD2. V shed 6 bases and J 5 bases; nucleotides not matched to a gene: 16. The length of the CDR3 is 16 residues. Germline CDR1 and CDR2: SNHLY and FYNNEI. The CDR3 loop is CASSGRLGQAPNEQYF. CDR3 DNA sequence: TGTGCCAGCAGCGGGAGGTTAGGTCAAGCGCCCAACGAGCAGTACTTC.